These 17 T cell receptor beta chains originate from one sample sequenced in a study of control samples from healthy donors and cancer patients. Method: immunoSEQ multiplex PCR; TCRdb's copy keeps in-frame clones and lacks some. The sample consists of 130,000 or so clones, 94% of them appearing once. Input material: blood. The source is a man aged 35 to 55 in good health.

The rearrangement uses TRBV9 and TRBJ2-5, with 11 bases identical to TRBD2. The CDR3 consists of 16 residues. J lost 2 bases, V lost 4 bases, and 7 bases had no gene match. Germline CDR1 reads SGDLS; CDR2 reads YYNGEE. CDR3 nucleotide sequence: TGTGCCAGCAGCCCGGGGGGACTAGCGGAACAAGAGACCCAGTACTTC. The encoded protein is CASSPGGLAEQETQYF.

The chain joins TRBV28 to TRBJ2-3, with 12 bases identical to TRBD2. V trimming: 4 bases; J trimming: 6 bases; junction bases outside the gene matches: 8. The CDR3 has 16 amino acids. Germline V gene data show CDR1 as MDHEN and CDR2 as SYDVKM. The CDR3 loop reads CASSYSPTSGSDTQYF. The DNA of the CDR3 is TGTGCCAGCAGTTACTCGCCGACTAGCGGGAGTGATACGCAGTATTTT.

This chain connects TRBV3-1 (or the pseudogene TRBV3-2) to TRBJ2-2, with a tentative D call TRBD1 (5 bases). Germline CDR1 is LGHDT and CDR2 is YNNKEL (reference sequence). CDR3 length: 18 amino acids. Trimming cost V 1 base and J 6 bases, with 21 bases left between them. The CDR3 loop is CASSQAKVERGWSGELFF. CDR3 in DNA: TGTGCCAGCAGCCAAGCGAAAGTTGAAAGGGGATGGTCCGGGGAGCTGTTTTTT.

This chain connects TRBV9 to TRBJ1-3; the D gene is possibly TRBD1 (5 bases). The V gene lost 3 bases and the J gene lost 0 bases, with 13 bases spanning the gap. Germline loops: CDR1 SGDLS, CDR2 YYNGEE. The CDR3 covers 16 residues. CDR3 protein: CASSAFGTSSGNTIYF. Written as DNA, the CDR3 is TGTGCCAGCAGCGCCTTCGGGACCTCCTCTGGAAACACCATATATTTT.

This chain connects TRBV19 to TRBJ2-1; possibly TRBD1 or TRBD2 for D (5 bases each). Trimming took off 5 bases at V and 4 bases at J, with 12 bases between the two ends. Germline CDR1 is LNHDA and CDR2 is SQIVND (reference sequence). There are 14 residues in the CDR3. In DNA form, the CDR3 reads TGTGCCAGTAGTTTAGGGGACCAATACAATGAGCAGTTCTTC. The encoded protein is CASSLGDQYNEQFF.

This sequence joins TRBV27 and TRBJ1-4, with a possible D match to TRBD1 (5 bases). Germline CDR1 reads MNHEY; CDR2 reads SMNVEV (reference sequence). Trimming left V 5 bases short and J 6 bases short, with 19 bases between. This CDR3 has 16 residues. The CDR3 loop is CASSPPPGAGDEKLFF. The CDR3 DNA follows: TGTGCCAGCAGTCCCCCCCCAGGCGCGGGGGATGAAAAACTGTTTTTT. Full variable domain (remainder filled in from reference TRBV27 and TRBJ1-4): EAQVTQNPRYLITVTGKKLTVTCSQNMNHEYMSWYRQDPGLGLRQIYYSMNVEVTDKGDVPEGYKVSRKEKRNFPLILESPSPNQTSLYFCASSPPPGAGDEKLFFGSGTQLSVL.

The chain joins TRBV24-1 to TRBJ2-1; TRBD1 matches at 9 bases. Germline V CDR1 and CDR2: KGHDR, SFDVKD. V lost 8 bases and J lost 6; bases outside the gene matches: 10. CDR3 size: 15 residues. The CDR3 sequence is CATMDRGSNGNEQFF. DNA for the CDR3: TGTGCCACCATGGACAGGGGTTCAAATGGCAATGAGCAGTTCTTC.

The chain carries TRBV19 and TRBJ2-7, with D perhaps being TRBD1 or TRBD2 (5 bases each). CDR3 length equals 12 residues. V dropped 3 bases and J dropped 7 bases, with 10 bases sitting between them. The germline gives CDR1 LNHDA, CDR2 SQIVND (reference sequence). The CDR3 nucleotides read TGTGCCAGTAGTATCACAGGAGGAGAGCAGTACTTC. It specifies CASSITGGEQYF. Drawing the rest from reference TRBV19 and TRBJ2-7, the complete variable domain is DGGITQSPKYLFRKEGQNVTLSCEQNLNHDAMYWYRQDPGQGLRLIYYSQIVNDFQKGDIAEGYSVSREKKESFPLTVTSAQKNPTAFYLCASSITGGEQYFGPGTRLTVT.

The V call is TRBV2, the J call TRBJ1-5; D not resolved. CDR1 is SNHLY and CDR2 is FYNNEI in the germline V gene. The ends were cut back, 2 bases at V and 7 bases at J, with 12 bases in the middle. The CDR3 is 14 amino acids. The CDR3 loop reads CASSESGAAQPQHF. The CDR3 nucleotides read TGTGCCAGCAGTGAAAGTGGAGCCGCCCAGCCCCAGCATTTT.

The chain couples TRBV7-3 to TRBJ2-3, with D possibly being TRBD2 (5 bases). Trimming took off 4 bases at V and 4 bases at J, with 15 bases between the two ends. Germline lookup yields CDR1 SGHTA and CDR2 FQGTGA. The CDR3 has 15 amino acids. The CDR3 DNA reads as TGTGCCAGCAGCTCCGGGGTGGGGATGGCAGATACGCAGTATTTT. It encodes CASSSGVGMADTQYF.

The V gene is TRBV19, the J gene TRBJ1-5; D is possibly TRBD1 (5 bases). CDR1 LNHDA and CDR2 SQIVND come from the germline V gene (reference sequence). The CDR3 extends over 13 amino acids. V was cut by 6 bases and J by 7 bases, with 13 bases left in between. CDR3 loop: CASSTGSCQPQHF. The CDR3 bases are TGTGCCAGTAGCACAGGTTCATGCCAGCCCCAGCATTTT.

This clone has just one count. The chain recombines TRBV25-1 with TRBJ2-3; D remains ambiguous. Germline CDR1 is MGHDK and CDR2 is SYGVNS. Trimming pared 5 bases from V and 6 bases from J, leaving 9 bases between. The CDR3 spans 12 residues. CDR3 in DNA: TGTGCCAGCAGTATAAAGCCGGATACGCAGTATTTT. This codes for CASSIKPDTQYF. Combining the CDR3 with reference TRBV25-1 and TRBJ2-3 gives the whole variable domain EADIYQTPRYLVIGTGKKITLECSQTMGHDKMYWYQQDPGMELHLIHYSYGVNSTEKGDLSSESTVSRIRTEHFPLTLESARPSHTSQYLCASSIKPDTQYFGPGTRLTVL.

This clone was observed once. The chain has TRBV27 and TRBJ2-5, with D possibly TRBD1 on 6 matching bases. The CDR3 is 14 amino acids. Per germline, CDR1 MNHEY and CDR2 SMNVEV (reference sequence). V shed 3 bases and J shed 5 bases, with 13 bases lying between them. Here the CDR3 reads CASSFLGADETQYF. The CDR3 bases are TGTGCCAGCAGTTTTTTGGGGGCGGATGAGACCCAGTACTTC.

The V gene is TRBV30, the J gene TRBJ1-1; maybe TRBD1 (5 bases). Trimming pared 1 base from V and 3 bases from J, leaving 18 bases between. The CDR3 is made up of 16 amino acids. Germline CDR1 and CDR2: GTSNPN and SVGIG (reference sequence). CDR3 nucleotides: TGTGCCTGGAGTGCATGGGTCCCTGGGGGGGACACTGAAGCTTTCTTT. Residues: CAWSAWVPGGDTEAFF.

This clone was observed once. The chain is built from TRBV18 and TRBJ2-5; D is unresolved. V lost 3 bases and J lost 2, with 7 bases in between. Germline V lookup: CDR1 KGHSH, CDR2 LQKENI. The CDR3 sequence is 13 residues long. This CDR3 reads CASSPIGQETQYF. The CDR3 DNA follows: TGTGCCAGCTCACCTATAGGACAAGAGACCCAGTACTTC.

This chain links TRBV3-1 (or the pseudogene TRBV3-2) with TRBJ1-3; D unresolved. Trimming removed 6 bases from V and 4 bases from J, with 4 bases in between. This CDR3 region has 11 residues. Germline V gives CDR1 LGHDT, CDR2 YNNKEL (reference sequence). CDR3 in amino acids: CASSKGNTIYF. In DNA form, the CDR3 reads TGTGCCAGCAGTAAAGGAAACACCATATATTTT.

The chain combines TRBV9 with TRBJ1-6, with D uncertain. Germline CDR1 reads SGDLS; CDR2 reads YYNGEE. Trimming shortened V by 1 base and J by 7 bases, and 9 bases separated the two germline ends. This CDR3 contains 14 residues. This CDR3 reads CASSVQTVNSPLHF. The CDR3 DNA is TGTGCCAGCAGCGTACAGACCGTAAATTCACCCCTCCACTTT.